The rows below give T cell receptor beta chains drawn from one sample of a study of blood T cell repertoires in COVID-19. The protocol was immunoSEQ multiplex PCR, while the TCRdb copy is restricted to in-frame clones and leaves out a portion. The sample carries 97,000 or so clones, 82% recorded once. The material sequenced was peripheral blood. These receptors originate from a man between 65 and 85 years old with active or convalescent COVID-19. Both conserved end residues are part of each CDR3. D genes are given only for firm matches. Clone sizes are given selectively: once, few, many, or a class where the clone is expanded.

j_gene: TRBJ2-5
v_gene: TRBV3-1/TRBV3-2
abundance: .
d_gene: TRBD1
CDR3nt: TGTGCCAGCAGCCCTCACGCAGGGGGCCCCCAAGAGACCCAGTACTTC
CDR3aa: CASSPHAGGPQETQYF

j_gene: TRBJ2-2
v_gene: TRBV7-2
abundance: .
d_gene: TRBD2
CDR3nt: TGTGCCAGCAGCATTACTAGCGGGGCGAACACCGGGGAGCTGTTTTTT
CDR3aa: CASSITSGANTGELFF

j_gene: TRBJ2-4
v_gene: TRBV18
abundance: .
d_gene: .
CDR3nt: TGTGCCAGCTCACCAAACGGGGGGCTGGCCAAAAACATTCAGTACTTC
CDR3aa: CASSPNGGLAKNIQYF

j_gene: TRBJ2-5
v_gene: TRBV7-3
abundance: once
d_gene: .
CDR3nt: TGTGCCAGCAGCTTACAGGGATCGGGAGAGACCCAGTACTTC
CDR3aa: CASSLQGSGETQYF

j_gene: TRBJ1-2
v_gene: TRBV6-7
abundance: few
d_gene: .
CDR3nt: TGTGCCAGCAGTGCGTCTTTAAGCTATGGCTACACCTTC
CDR3aa: CASSASLSYGYTF

j_gene: TRBJ1-2
v_gene: TRBV6-1
abundance: .
d_gene: .
CDR3nt: TGTGCCAGCAGTGAAGTATTCCCGAGCTATGGCTACACCTTC
CDR3aa: CASSEVFPSYGYTF

j_gene: TRBJ2-6
v_gene: TRBV19
abundance: .
d_gene: .
CDR3nt: TGTGCCAGTAAGCCATCAGGGGTTGGGGCCAACGTCCTGACTTTC
CDR3aa: CASKPSGVGANVLTF

j_gene: TRBJ1-6
v_gene: TRBV3-1/TRBV3-2
abundance: few
d_gene: .
CDR3nt: TGTGCCAGCAAGGGGATTGCTTCACCCCTCCACTTT
CDR3aa: CASKGIASPLHF

j_gene: TRBJ2-5
v_gene: TRBV5-6
abundance: .
d_gene: TRBD2
CDR3nt: TGTGCCAGCAGCTTGGAGGAGCGGGGGGGCGGAGGGACCCAGTACTTC
CDR3aa: CASSLEERGGGGTQYF

j_gene: TRBJ1-3
v_gene: TRBV11-2
abundance: .
d_gene: TRBD1
CDR3nt: TGTGCCAGCAGCTCTAGGACAGGGCCCTCTGGAAACACCATATATTTT
CDR3aa: CASSSRTGPSGNTIYF

j_gene: TRBJ2-3
v_gene: TRBV6-5
abundance: .
d_gene: .
CDR3nt: TGTGCCAGCTCTATCGGTGGTACCTTCACAGATACGCAGTATTTT
CDR3aa: CASSIGGTFTDTQYF